This T cell receptor beta chain was observed in a study of T and B cells in COVID-19 patients. Overall study: Recovered patients mostly had mild to moderate COVID-19 managed as outpatients. In the active-infection cohort, nine tenths of the roughly 20 patients had comorbidities linked to unfavorable COVID-19 outcome.

Blood genomic DNA input for TRB amplification was about 220-500 ng. Multiplex PCR with BIOMED2 TRB-A/B primer pools amplified TRB rearrangements. TCRdb recomputed calls from the multiplex PCR reads with MiXCR, one row per CDR3 protein. The top ten hold approximately 30% of the sample, which has approximately 10,000 distinct CDR3 sequences, approximately 29% seen once. With respect to this clonotype: Its target is not known.

The CDR3 is made up of 17 amino acids. The germline V gene encodes CDR1 LNHDA and CDR2 SQIVND (reference sequence). V gave up 5 bases and J gave up 0 bases, with 17 bases separating them. Regarding the study as a whole: Clonality of TRB repertoires was high in active COVID-19; recovery brought above-healthy diversity and richness.

Sequenced: blood. The chain recombines TRBV19 with TRBJ1-5; tentative D call: TRBD1 (6 bases). The clonotype comes from a human donor who had recovered from COVID-19. The CDR3 spells CASSLVTGGYSNQPQHF. In DNA form, the CDR3 reads TGTGCCAGTAGTCTTGTGACAGGCGGTTATAGCAATCAGCCCCAGCATTTT.